This record concerns one T cell receptor (beta chain) sequence. Using its own MiXCR run on the 5' RACE reads, TCRdb lists one record per CDR3 protein. The data contain around 39,000 distinct CDR3 sequences, roughly 5.4% of them singletons. This entry comes from a study of early T cells in non-severe SARS-CoV-2 infection. V shed 2 bases, J shed 7 bases, and the junction held 3 bases outside the gene matches. CDR3 length: 15 amino acids. CDR1 SGHAT and CDR2 FQNNGV come from the germline V gene. The material was whole blood, obtained at baseline. The V call is TRBV11-2, the J call TRBJ1-6; 9 nucleotides agree with TRBD1. This TCR was recovered from an adult who was a healthcare worker with PCR-confirmed SARS-CoV-2 infection or an uninfected control (not recorded which). The CDR3 reads CASSLMTGGNSPLHF. The CDR3 DNA reads TGTGCCAGCAGCTTAATGACAGGGGGGAATTCACCCCTCCACTTT.